These 25 T cell receptor beta chains were all obtained from the same sample, sequenced in a study of cytomegalovirus exposure and HLA in healthy donors. A multiplex PCR was run with 60 Vbeta primers and 13 Jbeta primers. Method: immunoSEQ multiplex PCR; TCRdb's copy keeps in-frame clones and lacks some. The sample lists some 62,000 clones, approximately 87% occurring once. Material for sequencing was PBMCs. The source of these receptors is a man between 18 and 35 years old in good health and CMV-seronegative.

The rearrangement uses TRBV4-1 and TRBJ2-7; TRBD1 matches at 7 bases. This CDR3 has 15 residues. Germline V CDR1 and CDR2: MGHRA, YSYEKL. V trimming: 3 bases; J trimming: 2 bases; junction bases outside the gene matches: 7. The CDR3 protein is CASSQSTGIAYEQYF. Written as DNA, the CDR3 is TGCGCCAGCAGCCAGTCGACAGGGATAGCCTACGAGCAGTACTTC.

This chain uses TRBV20-1 with TRBJ1-1, with no clear D. V was pared by 8 bases and J by 6 bases, with 13 bases between. The germline V gene encodes CDR1 DFQATT and CDR2 SNEGSKA (reference sequence). There are 11 residues in the CDR3. This chain's CDR3 is CSPTSGAEAFF. In DNA, the CDR3 is TGCAGTCCTACTTCCGGGGCTGAAGCTTTCTTT.

The rearrangement links TRBV7-2 to TRBJ2-7; 10 nucleotides agree with TRBD1. CDR3 length equals 15 residues. Trimming cost V 1 base and J 4 bases; bases outside gene matches: 4. CDR1 is SGHTA, CDR2 FQGNSA, per germline. The CDR3 DNA reads TGTGCCAGCAGCTTAGATGGGACAGGGGTATACGAGCAGTACTTC. Translating gives CASSLDGTGVYEQYF.

The rearrangement joins TRBV29-1 to TRBJ2-1; 7 positions agree with TRBD1. The length of the CDR3 is 13 residues. The V gene's germline CDR1 is SQVTM and CDR2 ANQGSEA. J gave up 4 bases and V 7 bases, and 7 bases lay outside the gene matches. The CDR3 is CSGNRGGYNEQFF. The CDR3 DNA reads TGCAGCGGGAACAGGGGTGGTTACAATGAGCAGTTCTTC.

The count of this clone is one. CDR3 sequence reads: CAWKRGATYNEQFF. CDR3 in DNA: TGTGCCTGGAAACGGGGGGCCACCTACAATGAGCAGTTCTTC. V gene TRBV30 combines with J gene TRBJ2-1; D may be TRBD2 (7 bases). Looked up from germline, CDR1 is GTSNPN and CDR2 is SVGIG (reference sequence). The CDR3 has 14 residues. Trimming removed 4 bases at V and 2 bases at J, with 12 bases between.

The genes are TRBV19 and TRBJ2-2; tentatively, D is TRBD2 (6 bases). Germline V CDR1 and CDR2: LNHDA, SQIVND (reference sequence). Deletions cut 10 bases from V and 0 bases from J, with 12 bases between. The CDR3 extends over 14 amino acids. For the CDR3, the DNA is TGTGCCACCTTAACTAGCCCGAACACCGGGGAGCTGTTTTTT. It codes for CATLTSPNTGELFF.

The sample holds a few counts of this clone. The genes are TRBV2 and TRBJ2-1, with D possibly matching TRBD1 (5 bases). Germline V gene sequence: CDR1 SNHLY, CDR2 FYNNEI. Trimming removed 6 bases from V and 0 bases from J, with 15 bases in between. This CDR3 spans 16 amino acids. The CDR3 region is CASRGLGANSYNEQFF. Written as DNA, the CDR3 is TGTGCCAGCAGGGGTCTAGGGGCCAACTCCTACAATGAGCAGTTCTTC.

CDR3 sequence (DNA): TGTGCCAGCAGTAGGGACACCGATCAGCCCCAGCATTTT. Translation gives CASSRDTDQPQHF. The chain is built from TRBV6-5 and TRBJ1-5, with D possibly matching TRBD1 (6 bases). This CDR3 contains 13 residues. Germline CDR1 reads MNHEY; CDR2 reads SVGAGI. Trimming left V 5 bases short and J 5 bases short, with 10 bases between.

J is TRBJ2-5 and V is TRBV5-1, with 14 bases that match TRBD2. Losses at the gene ends were 3 bases for V and 5 bases for J; bases not matched to a gene: 15. The germline CDR1 and CDR2 sequences are SGHRS and YFSETQ. The CDR3 has 19 residues. The CDR3 here is CASSSSLGTSGGRMETQYF. The CDR3 nucleotides read TGCGCCAGCAGCTCCAGCCTTGGGACTAGCGGGGGTAGAATGGAGACCCAGTACTTC. Variable domain in full (rest from reference TRBV5-1 and TRBJ2-5): KAGVTQTPRYLIKTRGQQVTLSCSPISGHRSVSWYQQTPGQGLQFLFEYFSETQRNKGNFPGRFSGRQFSNSRSEMNVSTLELGDSALYLCASSSSLGTSGGRMETQYFGPGTRLLVL.

V is TRBV14 and J is TRBJ1-6; TRBD1 is a possible D gene (6 bases). Per the germline V gene, CDR1 is SGHDN and CDR2 is FVKESK. V was trimmed by 3 bases and J by 7 bases, leaving 19 bases between them. The CDR3 is 17 amino acids. The CDR3 is CASSQDNLWQGNSPLHF. The DNA for the CDR3 is TGTGCCAGCAGCCAGGACAACTTGTGGCAGGGGAATTCACCCCTCCACTTT.

V usage is TRBV25-1 and J usage is TRBJ1-2, with D perhaps matching TRBD1 (6 bases). CDR1 is MGHDK and CDR2 is SYGVNS in the germline V gene. The V end was cut by 7 bases, the J end by 2 bases, with 20 bases between. The CDR3 sequence is 16 residues long. The CDR3 DNA sequence: TGTGCCAGCACGGGGTTTACGTGGGGGGGCAACTATGGCTACACCTTC. Translated: CASTGFTWGGNYGYTF.

The chain couples TRBV7-9 to TRBJ2-5; 7 bases agree with TRBD2. Trimming cost V 3 bases and J 7 bases; bases outside gene matches: 8. The CDR3 is 14 residues long. Germline assignment: CDR1 SEHNR and CDR2 FQNEAQ (reference sequence). As DNA, the CDR3 is TGTGCCAGCAGCTTCTGGACCTCTAGCGGGACCCAGTACTTC. Protein product: CASSFWTSSGTQYF.

This clone appeared a single time. V usage is TRBV5-1 and J usage is TRBJ2-7; D unresolved. The germline gives CDR1 SGHRS, CDR2 YFSETQ. Trimming removed 2 bases at V and 2 bases at J, with 14 bases between. CDR3 length: 15 amino acids. The CDR3 reads CASSFGQAQTYEQYF. CDR3 in DNA: TGCGCCAGCAGCTTTGGGCAGGCGCAGACCTACGAGCAGTACTTC.

This chain connects TRBV5-1 to TRBJ2-7; 7 bases line up with TRBD2. This CDR3 has 16 amino acids. Germline CDR1 reads SGHRS; CDR2 reads YFSETQ. V was pared by 4 bases and J by 3 bases, with 13 bases of the junction left unmatched. The CDR3 nucleotides read TGCGCCAGCAGCCCCTCGAGCGGGGCGACGGACTACGAGCAGTACTTC. It specifies CASSPSSGATDYEQYF. The whole variable domain, remainder taken from reference TRBV5-1 and TRBJ2-7, is KAGVTQTPRYLIKTRGQQVTLSCSPISGHRSVSWYQQTPGQGLQFLFEYFSETQRNKGNFPGRFSGRQFSNSRSEMNVSTLELGDSALYLCASSPSSGATDYEQYFGPGTRLTVT.

This chain uses TRBV4-2 with TRBJ1-1; a possible D gene is TRBD1 (6 bases). Between the trimmed V and J ends, which lost 4 bases and 0 bases, there was a span of 15 bases. The CDR3 runs 16 residues. Germline-derived CDR1 and CDR2 are LGHNA and YNFKEQ. CDR3 sequence (DNA): TGTGCCAGCAGCCCCCCAGAAGGGACATTGAACACTGAAGCTTTCTTT. This translates into CASSPPEGTLNTEAFF.

The chain uses TRBV5-6 and TRBJ1-1, with TRBD1 as a possible D gene (5 bases). CDR3 length: 14 residues. The V gene's germline CDR1 is SGHDT and CDR2 YYEEEE. Trimming shortened V by 1 base and J by 7 bases, and 14 bases separated the two germline ends. This chain's CDR3 is CASSLIAREGEAFF. CDR3 coding DNA: TGTGCCAGCAGCTTGATCGCCAGGGAGGGTGAAGCTTTCTTT.

The rearrangement links TRBV9 to TRBJ1-1; the D gene is possibly TRBD1 (5 bases). Per the germline V gene, CDR1 is SGDLS and CDR2 is YYNGEE. The CDR3 totals 14 residues. The V gene lost 4 bases and the J gene lost 3 bases, with 13 bases spanning the gap. In DNA form, the CDR3 reads TGTGCCAGCAGCCTAAGCCCGGGGGACACTGAAGCTTTCTTT. It is translated as CASSLSPGDTEAFF.

The J gene is TRBJ2-1, the V gene TRBV9; 12 positions agree with TRBD1. The CDR3 contains 14 residues. The junction had 8 bases not matched to a gene; V was cut back by 7 bases and J by 9 bases. Germline lookup yields CDR1 SGDLS and CDR2 YYNGEE. CDR3 DNA sequence: TGTGCCAGCCGAGCAGGGACAGGGGGCGCTGAGCAGTTCTTC. It translates to CASRAGTGGAEQFF.

The chain recombines TRBV7-2 with TRBJ2-5, with no clear D. Trimming stripped 3 bases from V and 5 bases from J, with 7 bases between. Per germline, CDR1 SGHTA and CDR2 FQGNSA. This CDR3 region has 12 residues. The CDR3 nucleotides read TGTGCCAGCAGCTTGTTTTATGAGACCCAGTACTTC. It codes for CASSLFYETQYF.

This clone appeared a single time. The chain has TRBV5-4 and TRBJ2-3, with D tentatively TRBD1 (6 bases). Trimming removed 3 bases at V and 5 bases at J, with 13 bases between. This CDR3 contains 14 residues. Germline CDR1 SGHNT, CDR2 YYREEE (reference sequence). The CDR3 DNA reads as TGTGCCAGCAGCTGGAAAAACAGGGAAGATACGCAGTATTTT. It is translated as CASSWKNREDTQYF. Full variable domain (outside the CDR3, taken from reference TRBV5-4 and TRBJ2-3): ETGVTQSPTHLIKTRGQQVTLRCSSQSGHNTVSWYQQALGQGPQFIFQYYREEENGRGNFPPRFSGLQFPNYSSELNVNALELDDSALYLCASSWKNREDTQYFGPGTRLTVL.

This chain joins TRBV28 and TRBJ1-2; 12 bases fit TRBD1. V lost 9 bases to trimming and J lost 4 bases; unmatched junction nucleotides: 6. The CDR3 spans 14 residues. CDR1 MDHEN and CDR2 SYDVKM come from the germline V gene. In DNA, the CDR3 is TGTGCCAGTACCGGGACAGGGGGCTTCTATGGCTACACCTTC. This translates into CASTGTGGFYGYTF.

The rearrangement links TRBV28 to TRBJ2-7; 9 bases are shared with TRBD2. CDR1 is MDHEN, CDR2 SYDVKM, per germline. This CDR3 is 14 amino acids long. The V gene end was trimmed by 3 bases and the J gene end by 6 bases; junction bases not matched to a gene: 6. The CDR3 DNA reads as TGTGCCAGCAGTTTGGGTAGCGGGGGAGGCGAGCAGTACTTC. Protein sequence: CASSLGSGGGEQYF.

J is TRBJ2-7 and V is TRBV7-8; 9 bases align to TRBD1. V was pared by 5 bases and J by 3 bases, with 5 bases of the junction left unmatched. This CDR3 has 14 amino acids. Germline assignment: CDR1 SGHVS and CDR2 FQNEAQ. This chain's CDR3 is CASSTRDRVYEQYF. CDR3 in DNA: TGTGCCAGCAGCACCCGGGACAGGGTCTACGAGCAGTACTTC. Based on the CDR3 plus reference TRBV7-8 and TRBJ2-7, the full variable domain is GAGVSQSPRYKVAKRGQDVALRCDPISGHVSLFWYQQALGQGPEFLTYFQNEAQLDKSGLPSDRFFAERPEGSVSTLKIQRTQQEDSAVYLCASSTRDRVYEQYFGPGTRLTVT.

This clone was seen just once. The sample has other DNA sequences that encode this CDR3 too. The chain carries TRBV7-3 and TRBJ2-1; TRBD2 matches 11 bases. Germline trimming cut 3 bases from V and 8 bases from J; bases unmatched to any gene: 3. The CDR3 runs to 14 residues. Per the germline V gene, CDR1 is SGHTA and CDR2 is FQGTGA. The CDR3 spells CASSFSGGAYEQFF. The CDR3 DNA is TGTGCCAGCAGCTTTAGCGGGGGGGCCTATGAGCAGTTCTTC. The complete variable domain, with remaining parts taken from reference TRBV7-3 and TRBJ2-1, reads GAGVSQTPSNKVTEKGKYVELRCDPISGHTALYWYRQSLGQGPEFLIYFQGTGAADDSGLPNDRFFAVRPEGSVSTLKIQRTERGDSAVYLCASSFSGGAYEQFFGPGTRLTVL.

The J gene is TRBJ1-2, the V gene TRBV7-9; D is perhaps TRBD1 (5 bases). Trimming took off 3 bases at V and 4 bases at J, with 9 bases between the two ends. CDR1 and CDR2 (germline): SEHNR, FQNEAQ (reference sequence). The CDR3 has 13 amino acids. In DNA form, the CDR3 reads TGTGCCAGCAGCTTCGGGGGAGGCTATGGCTACACCTTC. Protein product: CASSFGGGYGYTF. Combining the CDR3 with reference TRBV7-9 and TRBJ1-2 gives the whole variable domain DTGVSQNPRHKITKRGQNVTFRCDPISEHNRLYWYRQTLGQGPEFLTYFQNEAQLEKSRLLSDRFSAERPKGSFSTLEIQRTEQGDSAMYLCASSFGGGYGYTFGSGTRLTVV.